A selection of T cell receptor beta chains follows, all from one sample in a study of T cell responses to AZD1222 COVID-19 vaccine. Assay used: immunoSEQ multiplex PCR; TCRdb lists only in-frame clones, some missing. The sample has under 150,000 clones, about 91% seen once. Sequenced material: peripheral blood, taken on day 0 of AZD1222 vaccination. The origin of the receptors is an adult in good health. The CDR3 runs from the conserved cysteine through the conserved F or W. The order of the fields is D gene, clone size, V gene, J gene, CDR3 protein, CDR3 DNA. The D gene is left open where the match is weak. Size tells how often a clone was seen (once, few, many) or the class of an expanded clone, and some rows leave it out.

TRBD1	NA	TRBV19	TRBJ1-2	CASSEYRGGPTF	TGTGCCAGTAGTGAGTACAGGGGGGGACCTACCTTC
NA	NA	TRBV9	TRBJ1-1	CASSTHRDSDGGTEAFF	TGTGCCAGCAGCACCCACCGAGATTCCGATGGGGGCACTGAAGCTTTCTTT
NA	NA	TRBV25-1	TRBJ2-5	CASSEGLGGGETQYF	TGTGCCAGCAGTGAGGGGCTCGGAGGGGGTGAGACCCAGTACTTC
NA	NA	TRBV11-3	TRBJ2-7	CASSLGPDRYEQYF	TGTGCCAGCAGCTTAGGGCCAGATCGCTACGAGCAGTACTTC
TRBD1	NA	TRBV18	TRBJ1-5	CASSLDRAQPQHF	TGTGCCAGCTCCCTAGACAGGGCTCAGCCCCAGCATTTT
NA	NA	TRBV12-5	TRBJ2-1	CASGLRGPPNEQFF	TGTGCTAGTGGTTTGAGGGGTCCCCCCAATGAGCAGTTCTTC
TRBD1	NA	TRBV30	TRBJ2-7	CAWSTGTGGNEQYF	TGTGCCTGGAGTACGGGGACAGGGGGCAACGAGCAGTACTTC
TRBD1	NA	TRBV12-3/TRBV12-4	TRBJ1-2	CASSPGTGGYTF	TGTGCCAGCAGCCCAGGGACAGGTGGCTACACCTTC
NA	NA	TRBV19	TRBJ1-6	CASSIDPFRRNNSPLHF	TGTGCCAGTAGTATAGATCCTTTCCGACGGAATAATTCACCCCTCCACTTT
TRBD1	NA	TRBV3-1/TRBV3-2	TRBJ1-2	CASSQDRGQTYTF	TGTGCCAGCAGCCAAGATAGGGGACAGACCTACACCTTC
NA	NA	TRBV9	TRBJ2-1	CASSVEGASGPYNEQFF	TGTGCCAGCAGCGTAGAAGGGGCTAGTGGACCCTACAATGAGCAGTTCTTC
NA	NA	TRBV19	TRBJ2-7	CASSMGLYYEQYF	TGTGCCAGTAGTATGGGCTTGTACTACGAGCAGTACTTC
NA	NA	TRBV29-1	TRBJ2-1	CSVNKEDRGEQFF	TGCAGCGTCAACAAGGAGGATAGGGGTGAGCAGTTCTTC
NA	NA	TRBV19	TRBJ2-5	CASSIGSGVETQYF	TGTGCCAGTAGTATCGGATCAGGGGTGGAGACCCAGTACTTC
NA	NA	TRBV29-1	TRBJ2-5	CSAGPQETQYF	TGCAGTGCCGGACCCCAAGAGACCCAGTACTTC
TRBD1	NA	TRBV7-2	TRBJ2-1	CASSSTGSNEQFF	TGTGCCAGCAGCTCGACAGGGTCCAATGAGCAGTTCTTC
NA	few	TRBV2	TRBJ2-1	CASSEEGISYNEQFF	TGTGCCAGCAGTGAAGAGGGAATCTCCTACAATGAGCAGTTCTTC
NA	few	TRBV18	TRBJ2-7	CASSRRTDLTYEQYF	TGTGCCAGCTCACGTCGGACAGACCTTACCTACGAGCAGTACTTC
NA	NA	TRBV7-9	TRBJ2-5	CASSQMGGDRETQYF	TGTGCCAGCAGCCAGATGGGTGGGGATCGGGAGACCCAGTACTTC
TRBD1	few	TRBV6-5	TRBJ2-6	CASGDTGVGANVLTF	TGTGCCAGCGGAGACACAGGGGTCGGGGCCAACGTCCTGACTTTC
NA	NA	TRBV28	TRBJ2-7	CASRTNYEQYF	TGTGCCAGCAGAACTAACTACGAGCAGTACTTC
NA	NA	TRBV9	TRBJ1-1	CASGRELRSWEAFF	TGTGCCAGCGGGAGAGAATTACGCTCTTGGGAAGCTTTCTTT
TRBD2	NA	TRBV2	TRBJ2-7	CASTVSSGRSYEQYF	TGTGCCAGCACGGTTTCTAGCGGGAGATCCTACGAGCAGTACTTC
NA	NA	TRBV6-2/TRBV6-3	TRBJ1-5	CASSSRSSLRGNQPQHF	TGTGCCAGCAGTTCGCGGTCCTCGCTGAGAGGGAATCAGCCCCAGCATTTT
NA	NA	TRBV7-2	TRBJ2-3	CASSLRLTDTQYF	TGTGCCAGCAGCTTACGGCTGACAGATACGCAGTATTTT
NA	NA	TRBV9	TRBJ2-7	CASSPGTSNYEQYF	TGTGCCAGCAGCCCCGGGACATCAAACTACGAGCAGTACTTC
NA	NA	TRBV7-9	TRBJ2-2	CASSLVDGELFF	TGTGCCAGCAGCTTAGTTGACGGGGAGCTGTTTTTT
NA	NA	TRBV7-6	TRBJ2-3	CASSLAWGGTDTQYF	TGTGCCAGCAGCTTAGCGTGGGGGGGCACAGATACGCAGTATTTT
NA	NA	TRBV4-2	TRBJ1-6	CASSQGGTNSSPLHF	TGTGCCAGCAGCCAAGGGGGGACCAATTCGTCACCCCTCCACTTT